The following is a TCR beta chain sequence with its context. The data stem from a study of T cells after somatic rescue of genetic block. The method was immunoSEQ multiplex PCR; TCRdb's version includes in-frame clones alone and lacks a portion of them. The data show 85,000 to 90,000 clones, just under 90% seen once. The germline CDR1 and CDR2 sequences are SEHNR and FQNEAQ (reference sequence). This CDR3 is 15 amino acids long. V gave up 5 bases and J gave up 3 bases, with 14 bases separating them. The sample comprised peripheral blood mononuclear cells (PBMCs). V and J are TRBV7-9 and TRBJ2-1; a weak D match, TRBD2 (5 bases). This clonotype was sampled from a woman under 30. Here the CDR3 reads CASSPPGEIYNEQFF. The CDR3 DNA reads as TGTGCCAGCAGCCCCCCCGGGGAGATCTACAATGAGCAGTTCTTC.